This T cell receptor (beta chain) was obtained from a study of blood T cell repertoires in COVID-19. At the level of the study: There were acute and convalescent COVID-19 samples, and they came from the United States, Italy and Spain. The analysed material was cDNA or gDNA that came from T cells, B-cell-depleted T cells, or PBMCs.

Deletions cut 6 bases from V and 3 bases from J, with 14 bases between. This CDR3 region has 14 residues. Germline loops: CDR1 LNHDA, CDR2 SQIVND (reference sequence). Per the study methods: Reference gene primer amplification yielded estimated nucleated cell counts. Generated by immunoSEQ multiplex PCR, the TCRdb table keeps only in-frame clones and is missing some. The V and J calls and clone size come from that table; D and trimming were worked out from the DNA. Of approximately 200,000 clones in the sample, less than 90% were seen once. This chain links TRBV19 with TRBJ1-2; possibly TRBD1 for D (6 bases). The sequence came from a man aged 65 to 79 with active or convalescent COVID-19. The sequencing sample was made of peripheral blood. In nucleotides, the CDR3 is TGTGCCAGTAGCCGATCAGGGGCTGACTATGGCTACACCTTC. Its translation is CASSRSGADYGYTF.